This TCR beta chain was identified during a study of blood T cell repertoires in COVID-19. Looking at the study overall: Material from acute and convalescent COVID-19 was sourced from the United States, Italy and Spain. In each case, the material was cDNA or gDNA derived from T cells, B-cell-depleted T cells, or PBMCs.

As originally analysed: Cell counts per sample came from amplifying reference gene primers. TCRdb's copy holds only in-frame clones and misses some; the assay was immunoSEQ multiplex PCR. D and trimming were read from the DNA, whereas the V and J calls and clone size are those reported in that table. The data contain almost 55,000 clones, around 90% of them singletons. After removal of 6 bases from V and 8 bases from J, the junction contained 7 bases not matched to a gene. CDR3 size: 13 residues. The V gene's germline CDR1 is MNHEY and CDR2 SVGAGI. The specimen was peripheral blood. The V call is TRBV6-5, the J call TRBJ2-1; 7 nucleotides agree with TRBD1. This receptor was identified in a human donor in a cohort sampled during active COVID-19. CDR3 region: CASRLTGVDEQFF. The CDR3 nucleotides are TGTGCCAGCAGGCTCACAGGGGTCGATGAGCAGTTCTTC.